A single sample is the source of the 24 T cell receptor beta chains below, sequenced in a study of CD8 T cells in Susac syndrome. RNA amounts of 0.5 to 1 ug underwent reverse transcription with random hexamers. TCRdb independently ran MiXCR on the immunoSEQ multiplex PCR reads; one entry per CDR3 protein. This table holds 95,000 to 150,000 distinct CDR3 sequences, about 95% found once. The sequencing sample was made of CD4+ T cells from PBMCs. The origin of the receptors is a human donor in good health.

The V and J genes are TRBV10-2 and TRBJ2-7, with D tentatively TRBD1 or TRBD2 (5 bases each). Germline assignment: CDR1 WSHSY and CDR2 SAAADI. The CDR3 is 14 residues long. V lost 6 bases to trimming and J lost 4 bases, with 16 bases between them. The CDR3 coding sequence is TGCGCCAGCAGGCACAGCGAGGGGTTTTACGAGCAGTACTTC. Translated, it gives CASRHSEGFYEQYF.

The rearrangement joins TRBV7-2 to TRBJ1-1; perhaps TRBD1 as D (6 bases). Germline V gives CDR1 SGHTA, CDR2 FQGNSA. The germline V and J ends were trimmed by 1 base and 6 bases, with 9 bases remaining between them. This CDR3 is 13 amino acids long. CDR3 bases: TGTGCCAGCAGCTTAGTATGGACAGCTGAAGCTTTCTTT. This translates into CASSLVWTAEAFF.

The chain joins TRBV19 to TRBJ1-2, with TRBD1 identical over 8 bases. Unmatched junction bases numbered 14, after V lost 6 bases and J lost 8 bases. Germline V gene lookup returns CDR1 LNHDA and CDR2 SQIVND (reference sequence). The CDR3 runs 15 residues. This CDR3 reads CASRSDRGFMRGYTF. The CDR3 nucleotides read TGTGCCAGTAGGTCCGACAGGGGTTTTATGCGCGGCTACACCTTC.

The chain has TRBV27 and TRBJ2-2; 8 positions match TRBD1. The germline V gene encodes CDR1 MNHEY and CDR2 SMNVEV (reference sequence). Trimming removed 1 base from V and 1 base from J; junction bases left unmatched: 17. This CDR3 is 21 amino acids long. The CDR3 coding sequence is TGTGCCAGCAGTTTATGGCGCTTGCGTTCGCCCGACAGGGGGAACACCGGGGAGCTGTTTTTT. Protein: CASSLWRLRSPDRGNTGELFF.

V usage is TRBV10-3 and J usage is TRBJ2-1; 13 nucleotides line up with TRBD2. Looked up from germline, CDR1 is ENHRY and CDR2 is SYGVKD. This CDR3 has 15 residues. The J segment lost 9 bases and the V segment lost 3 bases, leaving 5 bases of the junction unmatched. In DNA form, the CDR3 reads TGTGCCATCAGTGATAGGACTAGCGGGAGTGGTGAGCAGTTCTTC. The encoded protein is CAISDRTSGSGEQFF.

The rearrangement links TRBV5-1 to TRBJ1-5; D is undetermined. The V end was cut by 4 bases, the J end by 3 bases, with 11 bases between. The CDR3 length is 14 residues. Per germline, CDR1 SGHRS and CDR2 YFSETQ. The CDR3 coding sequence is TGCGCCAGCAGCCCTGGGGAAGCCAATCAGCCCCAGCATTTT. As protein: CASSPGEANQPQHF. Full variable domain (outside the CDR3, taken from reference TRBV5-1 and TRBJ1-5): KAGVTQTPRYLIKTRGQQVTLSCSPISGHRSVSWYQQTPGQGLQFLFEYFSETQRNKGNFPGRFSGRQFSNSRSEMNVSTLELGDSALYLCASSPGEANQPQHFGDGTRLSIL.

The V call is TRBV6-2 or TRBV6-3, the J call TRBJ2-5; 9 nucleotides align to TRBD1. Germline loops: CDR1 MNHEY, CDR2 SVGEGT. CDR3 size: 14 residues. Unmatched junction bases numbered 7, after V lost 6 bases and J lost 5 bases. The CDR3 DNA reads TGTGCCAGCAGGTGGACAGGGGTAGCGGAGACCCAGTACTTC. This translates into CASRWTGVAETQYF.

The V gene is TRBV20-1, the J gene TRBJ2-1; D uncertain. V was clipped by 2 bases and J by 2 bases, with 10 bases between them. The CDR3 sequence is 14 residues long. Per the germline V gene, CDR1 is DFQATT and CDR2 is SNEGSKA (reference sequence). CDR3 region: CSARRLDPYNEQFF. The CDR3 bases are TGCAGTGCTAGAAGACTCGACCCCTACAATGAGCAGTTCTTC.

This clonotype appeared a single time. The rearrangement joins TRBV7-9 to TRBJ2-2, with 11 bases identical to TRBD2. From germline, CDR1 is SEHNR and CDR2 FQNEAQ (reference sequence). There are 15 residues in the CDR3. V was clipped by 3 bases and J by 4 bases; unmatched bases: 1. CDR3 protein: CASSFSGRATGELFF. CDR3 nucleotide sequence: TGTGCCAGCAGCTTTAGCGGGAGGGCCACCGGGGAGCTGTTTTTT.

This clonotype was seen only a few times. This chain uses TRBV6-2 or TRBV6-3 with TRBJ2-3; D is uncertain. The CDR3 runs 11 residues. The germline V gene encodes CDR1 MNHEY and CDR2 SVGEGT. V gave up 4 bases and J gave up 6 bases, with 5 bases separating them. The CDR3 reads CASSFGDTQYF. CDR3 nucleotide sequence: TGTGCCAGCAGTTTTGGCGATACGCAGTATTTT.

CDR3 in DNA: TGTGCCAGCAGCCCGGGACTAGCGGAGTCTTGGTACGAGCAGTACTTC. Protein: CASSPGLAESWYEQYF. The chain joins TRBV7-2 to TRBJ2-7; 11 bases align to TRBD2. Germline V CDR1 and CDR2: SGHTA, FQGNSA. With 5 bases clipped from V and 4 bases from J, the junction kept 10 bases outside the gene matches. The CDR3 extends over 16 amino acids.

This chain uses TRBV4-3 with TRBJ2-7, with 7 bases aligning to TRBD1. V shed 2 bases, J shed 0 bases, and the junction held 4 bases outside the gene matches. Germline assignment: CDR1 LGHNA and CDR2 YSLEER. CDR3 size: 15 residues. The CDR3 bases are TGCGCCAGCAGCCAAAAACAGGGGTTCTCCTACGAGCAGTACTTC. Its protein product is CASSQKQGFSYEQYF.

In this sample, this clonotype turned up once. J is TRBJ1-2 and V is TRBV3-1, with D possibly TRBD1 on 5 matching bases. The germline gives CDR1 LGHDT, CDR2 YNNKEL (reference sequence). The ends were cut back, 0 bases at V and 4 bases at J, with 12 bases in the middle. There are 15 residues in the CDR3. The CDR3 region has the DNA TGTGCCAGCAGCCAAGATTTATGGGGCGCCTATGGCTACACCTTC. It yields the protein CASSQDLWGAYGYTF.

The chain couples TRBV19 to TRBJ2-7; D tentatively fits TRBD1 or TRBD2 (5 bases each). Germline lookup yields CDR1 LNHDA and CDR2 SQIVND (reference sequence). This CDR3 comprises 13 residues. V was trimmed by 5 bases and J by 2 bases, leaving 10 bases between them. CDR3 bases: TGTGCCAGTAGTGGGACGGAAGCCTACGAGCAGTACTTC. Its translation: CASSGTEAYEQYF.

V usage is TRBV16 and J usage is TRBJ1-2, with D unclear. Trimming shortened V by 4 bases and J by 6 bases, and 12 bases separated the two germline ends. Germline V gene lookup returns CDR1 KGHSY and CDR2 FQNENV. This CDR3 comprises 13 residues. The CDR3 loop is CASSRGEPDGYTF. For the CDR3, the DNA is TGTGCCAGCAGCCGAGGCGAACCAGATGGCTACACCTTC.

CDR3 nucleotide sequence: TGTGCTAGTGGTTTGACCCGAAACACTGAAGCTTTCTTT. Residues: CASGLTRNTEAFF. The V and J genes are TRBV12-5 and TRBJ1-1; no firm D call. Trimming removed 2 bases at V and 2 bases at J, with 6 bases between. Germline CDR1 and CDR2: LGHNT and FRNRAP. This CDR3 contains 13 residues. The variable domain in full, with the rest retrieved from reference TRBV12-5 and TRBJ1-1, is DARVTQTPRHKVTEMGQEVTMRCQPILGHNTVFWYRQTMMQGLELLAYFRNRAPLDDSGMPKDRFSAEMPDATLATLKIQPSEPRDSAVYFCASGLTRNTEAFFGQGTRLTVV.

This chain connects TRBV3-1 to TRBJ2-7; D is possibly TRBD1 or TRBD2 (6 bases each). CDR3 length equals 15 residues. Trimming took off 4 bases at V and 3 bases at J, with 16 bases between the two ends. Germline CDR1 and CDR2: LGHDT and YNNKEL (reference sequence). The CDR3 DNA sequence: TGTGCCAGCAGCCCCGGTAGCGGAGGGGGCTACGAGCAGTACTTC. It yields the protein CASSPGSGGGYEQYF.

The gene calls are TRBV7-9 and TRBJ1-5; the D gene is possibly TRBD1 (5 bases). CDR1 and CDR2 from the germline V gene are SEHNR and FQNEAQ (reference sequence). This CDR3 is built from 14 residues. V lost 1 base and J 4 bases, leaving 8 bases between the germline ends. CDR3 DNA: TGTGCCAGCAGCTTAGTTGGGGGGAATCAGCCCCAGCATTTT. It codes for CASSLVGGNQPQHF.

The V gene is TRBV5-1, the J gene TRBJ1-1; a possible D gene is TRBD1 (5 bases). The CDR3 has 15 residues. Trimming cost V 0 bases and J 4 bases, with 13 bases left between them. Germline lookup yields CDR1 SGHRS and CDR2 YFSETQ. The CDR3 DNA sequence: TGCGCCAGCAGCTTGGAAGGAGAGGGGAGCACTGAAGCTTTCTTT. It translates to CASSLEGEGSTEAFF. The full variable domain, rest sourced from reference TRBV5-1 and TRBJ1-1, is KAGVTQTPRYLIKTRGQQVTLSCSPISGHRSVSWYQQTPGQGLQFLFEYFSETQRNKGNFPGRFSGRQFSNSRSEMNVSTLELGDSALYLCASSLEGEGSTEAFFGQGTRLTVV.

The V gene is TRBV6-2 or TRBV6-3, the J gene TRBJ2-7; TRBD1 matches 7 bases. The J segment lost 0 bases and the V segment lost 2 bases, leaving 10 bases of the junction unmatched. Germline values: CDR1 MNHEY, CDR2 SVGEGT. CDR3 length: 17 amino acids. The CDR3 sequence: CASSYPLQGRISYEQYF. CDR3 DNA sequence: TGTGCCAGCAGTTACCCTCTACAGGGGCGAATCTCCTACGAGCAGTACTTC.

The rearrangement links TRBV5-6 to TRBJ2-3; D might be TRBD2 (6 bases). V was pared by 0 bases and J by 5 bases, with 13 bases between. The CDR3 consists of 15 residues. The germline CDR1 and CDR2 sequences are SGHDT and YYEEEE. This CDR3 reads CASSLVGSWGDTQYF. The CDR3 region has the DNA TGTGCCAGCAGCTTGGTCGGGAGTTGGGGAGATACGCAGTATTTT.

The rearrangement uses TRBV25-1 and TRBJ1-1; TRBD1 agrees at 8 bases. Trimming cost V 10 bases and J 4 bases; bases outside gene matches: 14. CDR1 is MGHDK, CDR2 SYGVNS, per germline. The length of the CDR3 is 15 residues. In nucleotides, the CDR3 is TGTGCCACCGAGACACGACAGGGGCCGGGCACTGAAGCTTTCTTT. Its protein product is CATETRQGPGTEAFF.

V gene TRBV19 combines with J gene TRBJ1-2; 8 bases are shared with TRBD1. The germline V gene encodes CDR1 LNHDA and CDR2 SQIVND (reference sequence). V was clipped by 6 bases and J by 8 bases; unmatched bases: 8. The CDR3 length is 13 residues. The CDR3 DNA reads TGTGCCAGTAGGGACGGACAGGGTCACGGCTACACCTTC. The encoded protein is CASRDGQGHGYTF.

The CDR3 spells CSALYRNTDTQYF. The CDR3 DNA sequence: TGCAGTGCTCTCTACAGGAACACAGATACGCAGTATTTT. This rearrangement joins TRBV20-1 to TRBJ2-3, with D perhaps TRBD1 (5 bases). V lost 5 bases to trimming and J lost 2 bases, with 11 bases between them. Germline CDR1 reads DFQATT; CDR2 reads SNEGSKA (reference sequence). The CDR3 is made up of 13 amino acids.